A selection of T cell receptor beta chains follows, all from one sample in a study of Graves' ophthalmopathy and Graves' hyperthyroidism. TCRdb used MiXCR to reprocess the multiplex PCR reads, holding one entry per CDR3 protein. The table lists 15,000 to 20,000 distinct CDR3 sequences, roughly 50% of them singletons, with roughly 27% in the top ten. Material for sequencing was peripheral blood. These receptors were taken from a middle-aged woman with stable Graves' hyperthyroidism. Both conserved end residues are part of each CDR3. The order of the fields is D gene, clone size, J gene, V gene, CDR3 protein, CDR3 DNA. A D gene is named only where the DNA matches it firmly. Clone size is stated in some rows and not others, as once, few, many or a class when expanded.

>NA|many|TRBJ2-2|TRBV5-1
CASSLELGNTGELFF
TGCGCCAGCAGCTTGGAGCTCGGGAACACCGGGGAGCTGTTTTTT
>TRBD2|NA|TRBJ2-3|TRBV20-1
CSARRPDRTSGGVRTDTQYF
TGCAGTGCTAGACGACCTGACCGGACTAGCGGGGGGGTTCGGACAGATACGCAGTATTTT
>TRBD2|few|TRBJ2-3|TRBV2
CASIGRELRNTQYF
TGTGCCAGCATTGGGCGGGAGCTGAGAAATACGCAGTATTTT
>TRBD1|few|TRBJ1-6|TRBV28
CASSSQDRGYNSPLHF
TGTGCCAGCAGCTCACAGGACAGGGGATATAATTCACCCCTCCACTTT
>TRBD2|NA|TRBJ2-6|TRBV18
CASSPPFSGTSGANVLTF
TGTGCCAGCTCACCACCTTTCAGCGGGACCTCCGGGGCCAACGTCCTGACTTTC
>NA|NA|TRBJ2-1|TRBV13
CASSLDRYSYNEQFF
TGTGCCAGCAGCTTAGACAGGTACTCCTACAATGAGCAGTTCTTC
>NA|NA|TRBJ2-1|TRBV2
CASSGLDNEQFF
TGTGCCAGCAGTGGGTTGGACAATGAGCAGTTCTTC
>NA|NA|TRBJ1-3|TRBV19
CASSYQDPSGNTIYF
TGTGCCAGTAGTTACCAGGATCCCTCTGGAAACACCATATATTTT
>NA|NA|TRBJ2-3|TRBV9
CASSVESVKDTQYF
TGTGCCAGCAGCGTAGAAAGCGTCAAGGATACGCAGTATTTT
>TRBD2|many|TRBJ2-1|TRBV9
CASSVVGAGDEQFF
TGTGCCAGCAGCGTAGTCGGAGCGGGAGATGAGCAGTTCTTC
>NA|many|TRBJ1-1|TRBV7-8
CASRSGGMNTEAFF
TGTGCCAGCCGATCCGGGGGGATGAACACTGAAGCTTTCTTT
>NA|many|TRBJ1-1|TRBV15
CATSRDSGGVTEAFF
TGTGCCACCAGCAGAGACTCCGGGGGGGTCACTGAAGCTTTCTTT
>NA|NA|TRBJ2-5|TRBV2
CASTARGQQETQYF
TGTGCTAGTACGGCCAGGGGCCAACAAGAGACCCAGTACTTC
>NA|many|TRBJ1-5|TRBV19
CASSLSGGPQHF
TGTGCCAGTAGCCTGTCCGGGGGGCCCCAGCATTTT
>NA|NA|TRBJ2-1|TRBV24-1
CATSAWRKRAGQLF
TGTGCCACCAGTGCTTGGCGGAAGAGGGCGGGGCAGCTCTTC
>NA|NA|TRBJ2-1|TRBV10-3
CAISARSGEYNEQFF
TGTGCCATCAGTGCTCGTAGCGGCGAGTACAATGAGCAGTTCTTC
>TRBD2|NA|TRBJ2-3|TRBV7-2
CASSYGGAIWDTQYF
TGTGCCAGCAGCTACGGGGGGGCCATTTGGGATACGCAGTATTTC
>NA|NA|TRBJ2-1|TRBV7-3
CASSPREAGSYNEQFF
TGTGCCAGCAGTCCAAGGGAGGCGGGATCCTACAATGAGCAGTTCTTC
>NA|few|TRBJ2-1|TRBV25-1
CASSFGLRTYSSDNEQFF
TGTGCCAGCAGTTTTGGACTCCGAACCTACTCCTCGGACAATGAGCAGTTCTTC
>NA|NA|TRBJ2-1|TRBV7-8
CASSSYRFSSYNEQFF
TGTGCCAGCAGCTCATACAGATTTAGCTCCTACAATGAGCAGTTCTTC
>NA|NA|TRBJ1-2|TRBV10-3
CAISESVGRTAYGSTF
TGTGCCATCAGTGAGTCTGTGGGAAGGACAGCCTATGGCTCCACCTTC
>TRBD2|NA|TRBJ2-7|TRBV27
CASSPQLAEASYEQYF
TGTGCCAGCAGTCCACAACTAGCGGAGGCCTCCTACGAGCAGTACTTC
>TRBD1|medium-sized|TRBJ1-2|TRBV7-2
CASSLGGTGNYGYTF
TGTGCCAGCAGCTTAGGAGGGACAGGGAACTATGGCTACACCTTC
>NA|NA|TRBJ1-2|TRBV20-1
CSANTGLPHARSYGYTF
TGCAGTGCCAACACGGGACTCCCTCATGCAAGGTCCTATGGCTACACCTTC
>NA|NA|TRBJ2-3|TRBV3-1
CASSQDWMGNTQYF
TGTGCCAGCAGCCAAGACTGGATGGGGAATACGCAGTATTTT
>NA|NA|TRBJ1-1|TRBV15
CATSRPAQGMNTEAFF
TGTGCCACCAGCAGACCGGCACAGGGAATGAACACTGAAGCTTTCTTT
>NA|many|TRBJ1-4|TRBV11-2
CASSFGQGKEKLFF
TGTGCCAGCAGCTTTGGTCAGGGAAAAGAAAAACTGTTTTTT
>NA|medium-sized|TRBJ1-2|TRBV19
CASSSRLGGYTF
TGTGCCAGTAGTTCCCGACTTGGTGGCTACACCTTC
>NA|NA|TRBJ1-4|TRBV10-1
CASSLETHREGNEKMFF
TGCGCCAGCAGTCTAGAAACACACAGGGAGGGAAATGAAAAAATGTTTTTT
>NA|few|TRBJ2-5|TRBV12-5
CASGGPTGATQYF
TGTGCTAGTGGTGGCCCGACGGGCGCGACCCAGTACTTC
>NA|many|TRBJ2-1|TRBV20-1
CSARVGGASGYNEQFF
TGCAGTGCTAGAGTAGGGGGGGCTAGCGGTTACAATGAGCAGTTCTTC
>TRBD1|NA|TRBJ1-2|TRBV28
CASFEGASNYGYTF
TGTGCCAGCTTCGAGGGGGCTTCGAACTATGGCTACACCTTC
>NA|many|TRBJ2-3|TRBV4-2
CASSQARVGDTQYF
TGTGCCAGCAGCCAAGCCAGGGTGGGAGATACGCAGTATTTT
>TRBD2|NA|TRBJ2-5|TRBV20-1
CSASPGTSLEARYF
TGCAGTGCTAGTCCCGGGACTAGCTTAGAGGCCCGGTACTTC
>TRBD1|once|TRBJ2-5|TRBV2
CASRSRTGGGETQYF
TGTGCCAGCAGATCCAGGACAGGGGGCGGAGAGACCCAGTACTTC
>TRBD1|NA|TRBJ2-7|TRBV7-7
CASSPRDRDEQYF
TGTGCTAGCAGCCCCCGGGACAGGGACGAGCAGTACTTC
>TRBD2|NA|TRBJ2-1|TRBV5-1
CASSPSGTSGVPYNEQFF
TGCGCCAGCAGCCCGTCCGGGACTAGCGGGGTACCCTACAATGAGCAGTTCTTC
>NA|NA|TRBJ1-3|TRBV24-1
CATSDPTASGNTIYF
TGTGCCACCAGTGACCCGACGGCGTCTGGAAACACCATATATTTT
>NA|many|TRBJ2-5|TRBV5-4
CASSLVVGGARETQYF
TGTGCCAGCAGCTTGGTTGTGGGCGGGGCACGAGAGACCCAGTACTTC
>TRBD1|many|TRBJ1-2|TRBV12-3/TRBV12-4
CASRPMDRVENGYTF
TGTGCCAGCAGACCGATGGACAGGGTTGAGAATGGCTACACCTTC